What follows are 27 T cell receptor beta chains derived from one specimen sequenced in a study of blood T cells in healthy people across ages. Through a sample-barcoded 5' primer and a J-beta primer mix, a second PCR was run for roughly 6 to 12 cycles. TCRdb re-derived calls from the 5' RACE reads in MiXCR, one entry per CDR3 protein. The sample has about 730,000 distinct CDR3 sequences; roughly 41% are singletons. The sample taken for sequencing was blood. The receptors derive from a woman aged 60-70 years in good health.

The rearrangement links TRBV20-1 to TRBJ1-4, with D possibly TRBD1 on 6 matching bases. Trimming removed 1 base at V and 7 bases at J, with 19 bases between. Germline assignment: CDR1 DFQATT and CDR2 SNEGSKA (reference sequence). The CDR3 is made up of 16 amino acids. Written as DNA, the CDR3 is TGCAGTGCTAGAGGGTCCCGGACAGCGGGGGGTGAAAAACTGTTTTTT. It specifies CSARGSRTAGGEKLFF.

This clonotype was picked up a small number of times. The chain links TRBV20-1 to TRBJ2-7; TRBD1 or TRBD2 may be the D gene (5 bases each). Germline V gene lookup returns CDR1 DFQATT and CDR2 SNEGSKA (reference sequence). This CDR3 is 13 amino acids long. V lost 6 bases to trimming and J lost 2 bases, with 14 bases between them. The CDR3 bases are TGCAGTGCCAACCGGGACGGAGCCTACGAGCAGTACTTC. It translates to CSANRDGAYEQYF.

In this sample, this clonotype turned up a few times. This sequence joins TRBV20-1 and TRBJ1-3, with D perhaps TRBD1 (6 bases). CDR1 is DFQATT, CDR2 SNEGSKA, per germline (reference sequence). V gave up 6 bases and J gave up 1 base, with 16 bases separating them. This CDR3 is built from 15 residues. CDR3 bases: TGCAGTGCGCCGATGGCAGGGACATCTGGAAACACCATATATTTT. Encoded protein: CSAPMAGTSGNTIYF.

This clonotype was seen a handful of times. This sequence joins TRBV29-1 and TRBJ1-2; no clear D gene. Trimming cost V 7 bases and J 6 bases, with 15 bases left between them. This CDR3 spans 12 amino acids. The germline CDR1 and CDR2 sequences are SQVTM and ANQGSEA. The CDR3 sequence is CSEKPGYDGYTF. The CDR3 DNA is TGCAGCGAAAAACCGGGCTACGATGGCTACACCTTC.

The CDR3 DNA sequence: TGCAGTGCGGGACTAGCGGGGGCCGAGCAGTACTTC. Its translation: CSAGLAGAEQYF. J is TRBJ2-7 and V is TRBV20-1; 14 bases fit TRBD2. Trimming at V came to 6 bases and at J to 6 bases, leaving 1 base not matched to a gene. The germline gives CDR1 DFQATT, CDR2 SNEGSKA (reference sequence). The CDR3 runs 12 residues.

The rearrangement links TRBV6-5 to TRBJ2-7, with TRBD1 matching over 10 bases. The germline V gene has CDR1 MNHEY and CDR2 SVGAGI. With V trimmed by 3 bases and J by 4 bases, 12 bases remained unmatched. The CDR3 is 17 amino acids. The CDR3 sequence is CASSYRGMTGGGYEQYF. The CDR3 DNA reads TGTGCCAGCAGTTATCGAGGGATGACAGGGGGCGGGTACGAGCAGTACTTC.

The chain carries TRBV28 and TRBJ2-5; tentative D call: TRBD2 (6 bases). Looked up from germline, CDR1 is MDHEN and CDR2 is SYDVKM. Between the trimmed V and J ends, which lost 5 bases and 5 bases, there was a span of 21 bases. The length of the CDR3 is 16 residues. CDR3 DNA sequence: TGTGCCAGCAGTACCAATAAACCCGCTGGGGGGGAGACCCAGTACTTC. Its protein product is CASSTNKPAGGETQYF. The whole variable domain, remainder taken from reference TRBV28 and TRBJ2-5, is DVKVTQSSRYLVKRTGEKVFLECVQDMDHENMFWYRQDPGLGLRLIYFSYDVKMKEKGDIPEGYSVSREKKERFSLILESASTNQTSMYLCASSTNKPAGGETQYFGPGTRLLVL.

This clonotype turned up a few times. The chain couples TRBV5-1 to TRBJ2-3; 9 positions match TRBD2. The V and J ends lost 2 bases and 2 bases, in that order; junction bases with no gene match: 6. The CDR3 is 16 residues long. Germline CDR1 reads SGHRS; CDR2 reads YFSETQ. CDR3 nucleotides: TGCGCCAGCAGCTTAGATGGCGGGGGGGCCACAGATACGCAGTATTTT. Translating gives CASSLDGGGATDTQYF. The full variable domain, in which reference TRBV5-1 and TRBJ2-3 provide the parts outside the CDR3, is KAGVTQTPRYLIKTRGQQVTLSCSPISGHRSVSWYQQTPGQGLQFLFEYFSETQRNKGNFPGRFSGRQFSNSRSEMNVSTLELGDSALYLCASSLDGGGATDTQYFGPGTRLTVL.

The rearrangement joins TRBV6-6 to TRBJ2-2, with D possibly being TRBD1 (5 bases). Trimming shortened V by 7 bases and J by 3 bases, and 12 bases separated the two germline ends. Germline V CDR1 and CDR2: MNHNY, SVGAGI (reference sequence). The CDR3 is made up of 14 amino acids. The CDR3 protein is CASTNTGDTGELFF. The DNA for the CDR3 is TGTGCCAGCACTAACACAGGAGACACCGGGGAGCTGTTTTTT.

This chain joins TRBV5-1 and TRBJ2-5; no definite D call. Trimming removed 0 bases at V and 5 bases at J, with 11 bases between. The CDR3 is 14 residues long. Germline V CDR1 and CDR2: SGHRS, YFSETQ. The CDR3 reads CASSLARLGETQYF. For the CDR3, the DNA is TGCGCCAGCAGCTTGGCCCGGCTTGGGGAGACCCAGTACTTC.

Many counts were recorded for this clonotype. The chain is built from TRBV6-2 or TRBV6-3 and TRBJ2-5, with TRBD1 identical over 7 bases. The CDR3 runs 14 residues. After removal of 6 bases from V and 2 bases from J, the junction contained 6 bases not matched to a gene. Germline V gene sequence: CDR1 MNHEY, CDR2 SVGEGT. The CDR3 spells CASSQGTDQETQYF. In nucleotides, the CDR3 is TGTGCCAGCAGCCAAGGGACAGATCAAGAGACCCAGTACTTC.

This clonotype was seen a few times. This CDR3 is CASSYPSGPPLRSYNEQFF. Here the CDR3 DNA reads TGTGCCAGCAGTTACCCGTCCGGTCCCCCTCTCAGGTCCTACAATGAGCAGTTCTTC. The V call is TRBV6-2 or TRBV6-3, the J call TRBJ2-1, with unresolved D. CDR1 is MNHEY, CDR2 SVGEGT, per germline. The CDR3 is made up of 19 amino acids. V was shortened by 2 bases and J by 1 base, with 21 bases between the two germline ends.

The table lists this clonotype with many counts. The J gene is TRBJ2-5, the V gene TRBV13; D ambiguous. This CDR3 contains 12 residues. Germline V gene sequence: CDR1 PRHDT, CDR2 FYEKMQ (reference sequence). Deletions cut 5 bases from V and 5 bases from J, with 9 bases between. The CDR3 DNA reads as TGTGCCAGCAGCCGCTCTGGCGAGACCCAGTACTTC. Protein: CASSRSGETQYF.

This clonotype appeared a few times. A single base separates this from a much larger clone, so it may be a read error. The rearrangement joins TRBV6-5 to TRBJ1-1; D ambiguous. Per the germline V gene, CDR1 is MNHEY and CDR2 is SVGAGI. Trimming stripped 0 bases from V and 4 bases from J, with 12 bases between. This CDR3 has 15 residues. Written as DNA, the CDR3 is TGTGCCAGCAGTTACTCGGCGGGGTTGGGCACTGAAGCTTTCTTT. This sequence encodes CASSYSAGLGTEAFF.

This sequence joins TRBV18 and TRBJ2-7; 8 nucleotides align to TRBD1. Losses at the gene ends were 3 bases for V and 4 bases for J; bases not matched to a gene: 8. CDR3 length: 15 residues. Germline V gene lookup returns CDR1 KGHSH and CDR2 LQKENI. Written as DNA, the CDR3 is TGTGCCAGCTCACCGCCGGGACAGGTAATGTACGAGCAGTACTTC. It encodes CASSPPGQVMYEQYF. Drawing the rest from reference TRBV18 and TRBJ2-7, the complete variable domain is NAGVMQNPRHLVRRRGQEARLRCSPMKGHSHVYWYRQLPEEGLKFMVYLQKENIIDESGMPKERFSAEFPKEGPSILRIQQVVRGDSAAYFCASSPPGQVMYEQYFGPGTRLTVT.

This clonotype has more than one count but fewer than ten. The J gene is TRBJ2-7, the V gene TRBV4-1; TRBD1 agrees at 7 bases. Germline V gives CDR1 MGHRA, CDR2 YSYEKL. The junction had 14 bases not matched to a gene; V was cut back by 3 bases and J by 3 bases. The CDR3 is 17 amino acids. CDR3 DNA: TGCGCCAGCAGCCAGGCGGCGGTCGACAGGGACCACTACGAGCAGTACTTC. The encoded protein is CASSQAAVDRDHYEQYF.

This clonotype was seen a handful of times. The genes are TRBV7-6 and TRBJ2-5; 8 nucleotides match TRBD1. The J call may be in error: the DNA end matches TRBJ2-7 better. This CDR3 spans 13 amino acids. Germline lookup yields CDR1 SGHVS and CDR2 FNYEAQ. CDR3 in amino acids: CASSSSRGREQYF. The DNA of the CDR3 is TGTGCCAGCAGCTCCTCCAGGGGGCGCGAGCAGTACTTC.

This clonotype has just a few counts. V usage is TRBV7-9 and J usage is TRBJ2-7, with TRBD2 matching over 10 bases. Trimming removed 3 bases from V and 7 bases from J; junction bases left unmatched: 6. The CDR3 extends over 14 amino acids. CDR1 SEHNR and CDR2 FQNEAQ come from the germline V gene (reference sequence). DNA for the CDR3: TGTGCCAGCAGCTTCAGCGGGGGGGGCAATGAGCAGTACTTC. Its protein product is CASSFSGGGNEQYF.

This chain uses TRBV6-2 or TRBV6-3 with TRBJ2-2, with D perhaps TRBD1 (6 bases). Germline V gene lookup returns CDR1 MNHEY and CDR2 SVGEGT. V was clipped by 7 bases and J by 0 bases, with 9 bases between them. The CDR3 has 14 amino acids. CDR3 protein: CASTYRANTGELFF. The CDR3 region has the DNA TGTGCCAGCACCTACAGGGCGAACACCGGGGAGCTGTTTTTT.

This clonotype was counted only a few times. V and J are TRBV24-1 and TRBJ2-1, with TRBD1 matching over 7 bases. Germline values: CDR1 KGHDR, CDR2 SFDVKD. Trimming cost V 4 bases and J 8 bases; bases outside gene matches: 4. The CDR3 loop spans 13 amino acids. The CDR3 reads CATSDQGVYEQFF. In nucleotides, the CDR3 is TGTGCCACCAGTGACCAGGGGGTCTATGAGCAGTTCTTC.

The CDR3 reads CSARTGGPQETQYF. CDR3 bases: TGCAGTGCCCGGACAGGGGGTCCTCAAGAGACCCAGTACTTC. The V gene is TRBV20-1, the J gene TRBJ2-5; 10 positions match TRBD1. The CDR3 contains 14 residues. J gave up 2 bases and V 6 bases, and 6 bases lay outside the gene matches. Germline CDR1 is DFQATT and CDR2 is SNEGSKA (reference sequence).

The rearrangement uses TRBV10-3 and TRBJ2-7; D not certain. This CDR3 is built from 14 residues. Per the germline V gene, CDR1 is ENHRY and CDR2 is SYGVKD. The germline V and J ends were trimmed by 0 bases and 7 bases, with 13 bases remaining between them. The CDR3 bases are TGTGCCATCAGTGAGTCCCAAAGCTGCAATGAGCAGTACTTC. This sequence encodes CAISESQSCNEQYF.

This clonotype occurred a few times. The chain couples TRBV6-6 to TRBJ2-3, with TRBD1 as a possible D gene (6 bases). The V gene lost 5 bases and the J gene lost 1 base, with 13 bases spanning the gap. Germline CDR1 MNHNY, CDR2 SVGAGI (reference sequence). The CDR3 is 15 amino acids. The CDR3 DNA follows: TGTGCCAGCAGTCCTACAGGGACCCGCACAGATACGCAGTATTTT. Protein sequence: CASSPTGTRTDTQYF.

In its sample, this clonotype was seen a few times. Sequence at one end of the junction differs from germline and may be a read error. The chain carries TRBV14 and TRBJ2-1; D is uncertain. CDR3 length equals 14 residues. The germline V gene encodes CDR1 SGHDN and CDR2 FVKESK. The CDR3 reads CTSSLLPGLGEQFF. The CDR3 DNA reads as TGTACCAGCAGCCTCCTGCCCGGTTTGGGTGAGCAGTTCTTC.

The CDR3 DNA is TGTGCCAGCAGTCCGGGACAGACGCGCTATGGCTACACCTTC. It specifies CASSPGQTRYGYTF. The rearrangement joins TRBV6-4 to TRBJ1-2; the match to TRBD1 covers 7 bases. This CDR3 spans 14 amino acids. J gave up 4 bases and V 5 bases, and 7 bases lay outside the gene matches. CDR1 is MRHNA and CDR2 is SNTAGT in the germline V gene.

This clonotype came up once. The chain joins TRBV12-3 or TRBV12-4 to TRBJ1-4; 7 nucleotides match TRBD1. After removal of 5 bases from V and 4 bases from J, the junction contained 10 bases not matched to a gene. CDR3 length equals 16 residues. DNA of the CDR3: TGTGCCAGCAGTCCTGACAGGGAGGGGGGTAATGAAAAACTGTTTTTT. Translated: CASSPDREGGNEKLFF.

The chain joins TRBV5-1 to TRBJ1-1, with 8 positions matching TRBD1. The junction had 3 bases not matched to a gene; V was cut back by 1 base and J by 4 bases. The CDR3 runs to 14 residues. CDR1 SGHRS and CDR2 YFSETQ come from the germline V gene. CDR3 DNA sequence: TGCGCCAGCAGCTTGTTAACAGGGGGCACTGAAGCTTTCTTT. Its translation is CASSLLTGGTEAFF.